What follows describes a single T cell receptor (beta chain). Germline CDR1 MDHEN, CDR2 SYDVKM. V gave up 10 bases and J gave up 3 bases, with 31 bases separating them. The CDR3 spans 19 residues. The sample originates from a study of T cell changes during pregnancy in multiple sclerosis. Sequencing used immunoSEQ multiplex PCR; TCRdb keeps in-frame clones, though not all of them. The table shows about 97,000 clones, with 90% occurring only once. This chain uses TRBV28 with TRBJ1-3, with a tentative D call TRBD1 (5 bases). The TCR comes from a female donor in good health, enrolled as a control in a pregnancy study. This specimen was peripheral blood, taken in the second trimester of pregnancy. CDR3 residues: CATLPGGVGGPRGGNTIYF. The CDR3 DNA sequence: TGTGCCACCCTACCGGGGGGGGTCGGGGGACCACGCGGTGGAAACACCATATATTTT.